Sequencing of this TCR beta chain was carried out in a study of resident and recirculating memory T cells in vitiligo. Some clones are missing from TCRdb's copy, which holds only in-frame ones; the method was immunoSEQ multiplex PCR. Among tens of thousands of clones listed, 92% were seen once. No vitiligo treatment was given during the prior three months. The CDR3 extends over 13 amino acids. Germline values: CDR1 MDHEN, CDR2 SYDVKM. V dropped 6 bases and J dropped 7 bases, with 13 bases sitting between them. Sequenced: blood. The chain joins TRBV28 to TRBJ1-5; unclear D gene. The origin of this receptor is a male donor with vitiligo. This CDR3 reads CASSRGVWQPQHF. The CDR3 DNA sequence: TGTGCCAGCAGCCGCGGGGTATGGCAGCCCCAGCATTTT.